The clone carrying this TCR beta chain was observed a few times. Its antigen remains unidentified. Trimming cost V 5 bases and J 1 base, with 8 bases left between them. This CDR3 is 13 amino acids long. Germline loops: CDR1 MRHNA, CDR2 SNTAGT. Only in-frame clones appear in the TCRdb table, and some are missing; sequencing was by immunoSEQ multiplex PCR. The sample shows under 60,000 clones, approximately 88% of them seen only once. The data originate from a study of cytomegalovirus exposure and HLA in healthy donors. The study's findings and limits: In vitro work confirmed that a few CMV-associated chains recognize CMV antigens.

The TCR was taken from a woman in her 30s in good health and CMV-seronegative. The chain couples TRBV6-4 to TRBJ1-1; no definite D call. What was sequenced was PBMCs. DNA of the CDR3: TGTGCCAGCAGTAGAGGAGAGAACACTGAAGCTTTCTTT. Translating it yields CASSRGENTEAFF.